The 9 T cell receptor beta chains below come from one sample, sequenced in a study of blood T cell repertoires in COVID-19. Only in-frame clones appear in the TCRdb table, and some are missing; sequencing was by immunoSEQ multiplex PCR. The sample shows 58,000 or so clones, roughly nine tenths of them seen only once. Sequencing was done on a sample of peripheral blood. The source is a woman aged 70-85 years with active COVID-19.

This chain links TRBV24-1 with TRBJ1-4; tentatively, D is TRBD1 (5 bases). This CDR3 contains 15 residues. V dropped 3 bases and J dropped 8 bases, with 15 bases sitting between them. Looked up from germline, CDR1 is KGHDR and CDR2 is SFDVKD. CDR3 DNA: TGTGCCACCAGTGATCCGCTCGGGGGTGGAGAAAAACTGTTTTTT. This gives the protein CATSDPLGGGEKLFF.

This clone appeared a few times. The J gene is TRBJ2-5, the V gene TRBV9; D unresolved. The length of the CDR3 is 14 residues. Trimming shortened V by 2 bases and J by 1 base, and 9 bases separated the two germline ends. Germline loops: CDR1 SGDLS, CDR2 YYNGEE. The CDR3 loop reads CASSVAWAQETQYF. The CDR3, as DNA: TGTGCCAGCAGCGTTGCCTGGGCCCAAGAGACCCAGTACTTC.

The chain combines TRBV2 with TRBJ1-4, with D possibly matching TRBD1 (5 bases). Deletions cut 2 bases from V and 5 bases from J, with 12 bases between. The CDR3 is 15 amino acids. Germline V gene sequence: CDR1 SNHLY, CDR2 FYNNEI. The CDR3 region is CASSELGGSNEKLFF. In nucleotides, the CDR3 is TGTGCCAGCAGTGAATTGGGGGGGTCAAATGAAAAACTGTTTTTT.

The chain uses TRBV5-5 and TRBJ2-1; the match to TRBD2 covers 9 bases. Per germline, CDR1 SGHKS and CDR2 YYEKEE (reference sequence). The CDR3 extends over 16 amino acids. V was clipped by 0 bases and J by 7 bases; unmatched bases: 8. The CDR3 protein is CASSLEPGLAQNEQFF. For the CDR3, the DNA is TGTGCCAGCAGCTTGGAACCGGGACTAGCTCAGAATGAGCAGTTCTTC.

This chain links TRBV6-6 with TRBJ1-1, with 10 bases identical to TRBD1. The CDR3 is made up of 18 amino acids. Trimming removed 5 bases from V and 0 bases from J; junction bases left unmatched: 12. From germline, CDR1 is MNHNY and CDR2 SVGAGI (reference sequence). The CDR3 reads CASSQTPGQGIMNTEAFF. For the CDR3, the DNA is TGTGCCAGCAGTCAGACTCCGGGACAGGGGATAATGAACACTGAAGCTTTCTTT.

This chain links TRBV10-1 with TRBJ1-1; D is unresolved. Germline V lookup: CDR1 WNHNN, CDR2 SYGVQD (reference sequence). This CDR3 is 13 amino acids long. Trimming pared 5 bases from V and 3 bases from J, leaving 10 bases between. DNA of the CDR3: TGCGCCAGCAGTCCCAGGCCTTACACTGAAGCTTTCTTT. Amino acid sequence: CASSPRPYTEAFF.

The J gene is TRBJ1-5, the V gene TRBV25-1, with D possibly matching TRBD1 (5 bases). This CDR3 contains 13 residues. The V end lost 3 bases, the J end lost 10 bases, and 13 bases lay between the germline ends. CDR1 and CDR2 from the germline V gene are MGHDK and SYGVNS. CDR3 protein: CASSDPGGLPQHF. The CDR3 region has the DNA TGTGCCAGCAGTGACCCCGGGGGTTTACCCCAGCATTTT.

The V and J genes are TRBV19 and TRBJ2-7; TRBD1 agrees at 9 bases. Trimming took 1 base from V and 6 from J; bases not matched to a gene: 4. This CDR3 is 14 amino acids long. Germline V gives CDR1 LNHDA, CDR2 SQIVND (reference sequence). The CDR3 spells CASSIVDRGAEQYF. The CDR3 coding sequence is TGTGCCAGTAGTATAGTGGACAGGGGAGCCGAGCAGTACTTC. Combining the CDR3 with reference TRBV19 and TRBJ2-7 gives the whole variable domain DGGITQSPKYLFRKEGQNVTLSCEQNLNHDAMYWYRQDPGQGLRLIYYSQIVNDFQKGDIAEGYSVSREKKESFPLTVTSAQKNPTAFYLCASSIVDRGAEQYFGPGTRLTVT.

On this clone itself: Other DNA sequences in this sample translate to the same CDR3. The rearrangement links TRBV11-2 to TRBJ2-5; no definite D call. The V and J ends lost 1 base and 2 bases respectively, with 5 bases between them. The CDR3 runs 13 residues. Per the germline V gene, CDR1 is SGHAT and CDR2 is FQNNGV. DNA of the CDR3: TGTGCCAGCAGCTTAGGTCAGCAAGAGACCCAGTACTTC. As protein: CASSLGQQETQYF.